This TCR beta chain was retrieved from a study of T-cell reconstitution after alpha-beta-depleted transplantation in children. This CDR3 is built from 17 residues. Germline CDR1 and CDR2: SGHRS and YFSETQ. V lost 0 bases and J lost 2, with 12 bases in between. A TCRbeta library incorporating unique molecular identifiers was prepared. Using its own MiXCR run on the PCR reads, TCRdb lists one record per CDR3 protein. This sample has about 98,000 distinct CDR3 sequences, with around a quarter found just once. Findings and limits, study-wide: From newly produced T cells came most of the T-cell counts and diversity one year after transplant. About two months after transplant, alpha-beta T cells reportedly came from several hundred expanded graft clones. Surviving recipient T cells and thymic progenitors produced the high day-60 TCRbeta diversity seen in some patients.

As to this clonotype: Antigen specificity is unknown.

Sequencing used PBMCs, obtained before TCRalphabeta/CD19-depleted stem cell transplant. The TCR sequence derives from a boy under 10 years old with acute lymphoblastic leukemia, due to receive a stem cell transplant. This sequence joins TRBV5-1 and TRBJ2-6; D ambiguous. The DNA for the CDR3 is TGCGCCAGCAGCTTGGCCGATATGAACACTGGGGCCAACGTCCTGACTTTC. Its protein product is CASSLADMNTGANVLTF.